These T cell receptor beta chains were read from a single sample in a study of T cell responses to AZD1222 COVID-19 vaccine. Profiled with immunoSEQ multiplex PCR; TCRdb holds only in-frame clones, not every one. Altogether some 130,000 clones are present, about 88% being singletons, with the ten largest covering around 20%. The sample was peripheral blood, taken on day 0 of MenACWY control vaccination. These receptors came from an adult in good health. The CDR3 runs from the conserved cysteine through the conserved F or W. Fields, in order: V gene, D gene, clone size, J gene, CDR3 DNA, CDR3 protein. The D gene is left open where the match is weak. For some rows the clone size is stated as once, few or many, or as a class when expanded; others skip it.

>TRBV21-1|NA|few|TRBJ2-6
TGTGCCAGCAGTAGAATCTCTGGGGCCAACGTCCTGACTTTC
CASSRISGANVLTF
>TRBV6-5|NA|NA|TRBJ1-1
TGTGCCAGCAGACTGGGGGGGCCGAACACTGAAGCTTTCTTT
CASRLGGPNTEAFF
>TRBV5-6|NA|NA|TRBJ1-2
TGTGCCAGCAGCCCGCGGACAGTCTACTATGGCTACACCTTC
CASSPRTVYYGYTF
>TRBV2|NA|NA|TRBJ2-7
TGTGCCACCAAAGCTACCGAAATCCACCCCTACGAGCAGTACTTC
CATKATEIHPYEQYF
>TRBV29-1|NA|NA|TRBJ2-1
TGCAGCGTCATAGCGGTAAATGAGCAGTTCTTC
CSVIAVNEQFF
>TRBV18|NA|NA|TRBJ1-3
TGTGCCAGCGGAAAGGGCTCTGGAAACACCATATATTTT
CASGKGSGNTIYF
>TRBV5-1|NA|few|TRBJ2-3
TGCGCCAGCAGCCTCCGGCGGGGCCGCGGGGATACGCAGTATTTT
CASSLRRGRGDTQYF
>TRBV5-4|NA|few|TRBJ1-6
TGTGCCAGCAGCACACTGGTTAGTTCACCCCTCCACTTT
CASSTLVSSPLHF
>TRBV24-1|TRBD1|NA|TRBJ1-1
TGTGCCACCAGTGATTCGGACAGGAGAGAAGCTTTCTTT
CATSDSDRREAFF
>TRBV5-1|NA|NA|TRBJ1-4
TGCGCCAGCAGCTCGGACAGCTCTAATGAAAAACTGTTTTTT
CASSSDSSNEKLFF
>TRBV6-5|NA|NA|TRBJ2-7
TGTGCCAGCAGTTACTCGAGTTTAGGGTCCTACGAGCAGTACTTC
CASSYSSLGSYEQYF
>TRBV9|NA|NA|TRBJ2-1
TGTGCCAGCAGCCCGGCGGGACCCCCGGCGTTCTTC
CASSPAGPPAFF
>TRBV6-2/TRBV6-3|TRBD2|NA|TRBJ2-3
TGTGCCAGCAGCACCGGGACTAGCGGAGGGGGCACAGATACGCAGTATTTT
CASSTGTSGGGTDTQYF
>TRBV7-2|NA|NA|TRBJ1-2
TGTGCCAGCAGCCTCCATACAGGGAGCAATGGCTACACCTTC
CASSLHTGSNGYTF
>TRBV3-1/TRBV3-2|NA|NA|TRBJ1-3
TGTGCCAGCAGCCACCAGCACTCTGGAAACACCATATATTTT
CASSHQHSGNTIYF
>TRBV28|NA|NA|TRBJ1-1
TGTGCCAGCACCGGGGTGAACACTGAAGCTTTCTTT
CASTGVNTEAFF
>TRBV3-1/TRBV3-2|NA|NA|TRBJ1-2
TGTGCCAGCAGCCCCGTGGTGGGGCCCTATGGCTACACCTTC
CASSPVVGPYGYTF
>TRBV7-9|NA|NA|TRBJ1-4
TGTGCCAGCAGCGGGAGTGGGGCCGAAAAACTGTTTTTT
CASSGSGAEKLFF
>TRBV9|NA|NA|TRBJ1-3
TGTGCCAGCAGCGTAGAAACAGCCCGCTCTGGAAACACCATATATTTT
CASSVETARSGNTIYF
>TRBV5-1|NA|NA|TRBJ1-1
TGCGCCAGCAGCTTTCACCGGGCGGGTGAAGCTTTCTTT
CASSFHRAGEAFF
>TRBV7-9|NA|NA|TRBJ1-6
TGTGCCAGCAGCCAACTTGACAGTCGGTCACCCCTCCACTTT
CASSQLDSRSPLHF
>TRBV7-3|NA|NA|TRBJ2-1
TGTGCCAGCAGCCTAAGAGGGCAGGGAGGAAGGGGCAATGAGCAGTTCTTC
CASSLRGQGGRGNEQFF
>TRBV6-6|NA|NA|TRBJ1-5
TGTGCCAGCGGTGCCCGGGAAGAACAGCCCCAGCATTTT
CASGAREEQPQHF